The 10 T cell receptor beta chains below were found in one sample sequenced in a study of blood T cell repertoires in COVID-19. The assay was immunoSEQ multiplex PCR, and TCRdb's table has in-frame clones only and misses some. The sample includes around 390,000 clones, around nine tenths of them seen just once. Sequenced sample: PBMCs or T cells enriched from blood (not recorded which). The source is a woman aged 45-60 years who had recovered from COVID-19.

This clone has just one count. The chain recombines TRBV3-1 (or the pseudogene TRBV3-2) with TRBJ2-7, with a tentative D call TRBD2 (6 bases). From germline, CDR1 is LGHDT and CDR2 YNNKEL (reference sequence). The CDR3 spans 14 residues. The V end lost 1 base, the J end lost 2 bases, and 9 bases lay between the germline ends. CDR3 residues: CASSQVTSTYEQYF. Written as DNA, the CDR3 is TGTGCCAGCAGCCAAGTTACTAGCACCTACGAGCAGTACTTC.

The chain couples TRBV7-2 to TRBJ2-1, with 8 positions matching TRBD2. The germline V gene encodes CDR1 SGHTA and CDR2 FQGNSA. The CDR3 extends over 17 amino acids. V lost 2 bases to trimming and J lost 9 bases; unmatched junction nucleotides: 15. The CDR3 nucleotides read TGTGCCAGCAGCTTAAACCCTTCCGGGGGGGGATCGGGTGAGCAGTTCTTC. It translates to CASSLNPSGGGSGEQFF.

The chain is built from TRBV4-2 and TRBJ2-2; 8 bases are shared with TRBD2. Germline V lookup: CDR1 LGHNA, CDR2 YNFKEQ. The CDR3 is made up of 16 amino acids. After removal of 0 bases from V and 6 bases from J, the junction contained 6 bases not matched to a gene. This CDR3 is CASSQDISAGAGELFF. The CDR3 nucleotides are TGTGCCAGCAGCCAAGATATCTCAGCGGGAGCCGGGGAGCTGTTTTTT.

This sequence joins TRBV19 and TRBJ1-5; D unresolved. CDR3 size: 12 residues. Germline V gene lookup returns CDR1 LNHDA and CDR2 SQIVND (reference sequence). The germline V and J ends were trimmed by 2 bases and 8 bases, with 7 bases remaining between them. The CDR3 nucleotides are TGTGCCAGTAGTATAATGGGAGAGCCCCAGCATTTT. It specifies CASSIMGEPQHF.

For the CDR3, the DNA is TGTGCCAGCAGGGACAGGGTAGACGAAAAACTGTTTTTT. Translating gives CASRDRVDEKLFF. V and J are TRBV12-3 or TRBV12-4 and TRBJ1-4; 8 nucleotides agree with TRBD1. Germline trimming cut 6 bases from V and 8 bases from J; bases unmatched to any gene: 5. This CDR3 is 13 amino acids long.

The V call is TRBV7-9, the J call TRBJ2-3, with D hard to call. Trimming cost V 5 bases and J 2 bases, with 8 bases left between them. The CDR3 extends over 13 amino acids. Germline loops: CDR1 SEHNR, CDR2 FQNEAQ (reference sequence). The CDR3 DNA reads TGTGCCAGCAGCGCCCACTTCACAGATACGCAGTATTTT. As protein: CASSAHFTDTQYF.

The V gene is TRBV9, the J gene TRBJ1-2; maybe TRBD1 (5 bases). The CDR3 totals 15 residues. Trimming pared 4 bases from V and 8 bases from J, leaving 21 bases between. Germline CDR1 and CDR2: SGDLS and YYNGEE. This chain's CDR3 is CASSLIDSPLQGYTF. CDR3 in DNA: TGTGCCAGCAGCCTGATAGACAGTCCCCTACAAGGCTACACCTTC.

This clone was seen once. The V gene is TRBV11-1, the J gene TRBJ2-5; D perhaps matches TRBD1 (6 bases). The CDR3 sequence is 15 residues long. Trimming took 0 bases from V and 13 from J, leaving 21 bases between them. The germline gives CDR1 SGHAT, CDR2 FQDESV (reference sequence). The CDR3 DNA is TGTGCCAGCAGCTTAGCCGGGACAACACCATCTTGGCGGTACTTC. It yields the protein CASSLAGTTPSWRYF.

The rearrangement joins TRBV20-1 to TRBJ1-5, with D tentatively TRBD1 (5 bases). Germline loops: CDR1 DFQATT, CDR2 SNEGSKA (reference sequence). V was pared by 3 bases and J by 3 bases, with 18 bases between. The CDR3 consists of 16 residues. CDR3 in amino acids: CSASSTRGVTNQPQHF. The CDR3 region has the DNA TGCAGTGCTAGTTCGACCCGGGGGGTTACCAATCAGCCCCAGCATTTT.

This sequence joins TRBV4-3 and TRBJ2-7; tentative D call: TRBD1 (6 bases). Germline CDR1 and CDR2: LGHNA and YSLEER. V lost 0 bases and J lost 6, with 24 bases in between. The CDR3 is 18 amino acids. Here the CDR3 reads CASSQDRGIQGFPPEQYF. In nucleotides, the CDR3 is TGCGCCAGCAGCCAAGATCGGGGAATTCAGGGGTTCCCACCCGAGCAGTACTTC.